Sequencing of this T cell receptor (beta chain) was carried out in a study of vaccination and CD4 T cells after COVID-19. V dropped 7 bases and J dropped 6; count of bases not matched to a gene: 13. The CDR3 consists of 16 residues. CDR1 is MNHEY, CDR2 SVGEGT, per germline. About this clonotype itself: Its antigen is not identified.

The treatment was: approximately 9-day PBMC culture with coronavirus spike peptide pools or control peptides (ViraFEST assay). Sequencing of the DNA from cultured CD4+ T cells was carried out with the Oncomine TCR Beta short-read assay. TCRdb re-derived calls from the PCR reads in MiXCR, one entry per CDR3 protein. This sample has several thousand distinct CDR3 sequences, with about 66% found just once. Sequencing input: CD4+ T cells from blood, cultured in vitro. This receptor was identified in a human donor who had recovered from COVID-19. V usage is TRBV6-2 or TRBV6-3 and J usage is TRBJ1-5; 9 bases align to TRBD1. The CDR3 sequence: CASKQLQGAVGQPQHF. In DNA, the CDR3 is TGTGCCAGCAAACAACTACAGGGGGCTGTAGGTCAGCCCCAGCATTTT.